Presented here are 14 T cell receptor beta chains from one specimen sequenced in a study of shared clonotypes between healthy human individuals. The table came from immunoSEQ multiplex PCR; TCRdb's copy has only in-frame clones and leaves some out. The profile shows a few hundred thousand clones, 60% to 80% of them singletons. Sequenced sample: PBMCs. These receptor sequences come from a woman aged 40-49 years in good health. Some clones in this sample may be carry-over from other donors' samples.

Details on this clone: This may be a read error, as it is one base from a much larger clone. This sample includes further DNA sequences coding for the same CDR3. The J gene is TRBJ1-5, the V gene TRBV19; the D gene is possibly TRBD1 (6 bases). The V end lost 6 bases, the J end lost 4 bases, and 13 bases lay between the germline ends. This CDR3 has 14 residues. The germline V gene encodes CDR1 LNHDA and CDR2 SQIVND (reference sequence). The CDR3: CASRGTITNQPQHF. CDR3 in DNA: TGTGCCAGTAGAGGGACAATTACTAATCAGCCCCAGCATTTT. Together with reference TRBV19 and TRBJ1-5, the CDR3 gives the full variable domain: DGGITQSPKYLFRKEGQNVTLSCEQNLNHDAMYWYRQDPGQGLRLIYYSQIVNDFQKGDIAEGYSVSREKKESFPLTVTSAQKNPTAFYLCASRGTITNQPQHFGDGTRLSIL.

This sequence joins TRBV19 and TRBJ1-2; TRBD1 is a possible D gene (6 bases). The CDR3 has 16 amino acids. The germline CDR1 and CDR2 sequences are LNHDA and SQIVND (reference sequence). V lost 4 bases to trimming and J lost 8 bases, with 23 bases between them. The DNA of the CDR3 is TGTGCCAGTAGTACTCTAGGGGACACTCTCCTGCGCGGCTACACCTTC. Its protein product is CASSTLGDTLLRGYTF.

The CDR3 bases are TGTGCCAGCAGTACCCGACAGGGTACGGAGACCCAGTACTTC. It specifies CASSTRQGTETQYF. The chain combines TRBV2 with TRBJ2-5; TRBD1 matches at 7 bases. This CDR3 region has 14 residues. The trim removed 5 bases at V and 5 bases at J, leaving 8 bases unmatched. CDR1 and CDR2 (germline): SNHLY, FYNNEI.

As for this clone: A read error may produce the germline difference seen at one junction end. DNA of the CDR3: TGTGCCTGGAGTGTGGGGGGGCCCTCTAAATTC. Amino acids: CAWSVGGPSKF. This rearrangement joins TRBV30 to TRBJ2-7, with D maybe TRBD2 (7 bases). The length of the CDR3 is 11 residues. The germline V gene encodes CDR1 GTSNPN and CDR2 SVGIG (reference sequence).

The chain joins TRBV7-8 to TRBJ2-5, with D hard to call. V lost 0 bases and J 7 bases, leaving 12 bases between the germline ends. The CDR3 loop spans 14 amino acids. Per the germline V gene, CDR1 is SGHVS and CDR2 is FQNEAQ. The DNA of the CDR3 is TGTGCCAGCAGCTTAGCCGGCGACGTAGGGACCCAGTACTTC. Translation gives CASSLAGDVGTQYF.

This clone was seen a single time. The chain carries TRBV7-9 and TRBJ1-4, with TRBD1 as a possible D gene (6 bases). V was cut by 4 bases and J by 5 bases, with 17 bases left in between. The CDR3 covers 16 residues. In germline, CDR1 is SEHNR, CDR2 FQNEAQ (reference sequence). CDR3 amino acids: CASSWNLGGTNEKLFF. The CDR3 region has the DNA TGTGCCAGCAGCTGGAACCTAGGGGGGACAAATGAAAAACTGTTTTTT.

CDR3 protein: CASSYSDDNQPQHF. CDR3 in DNA: TGTGCCAGCAGTTACTCAGACGACAATCAGCCCCAGCATTTT. The chain joins TRBV6-6 to TRBJ1-5; unclear D gene. V gave up 0 bases and J gave up 3 bases, with 6 bases separating them. From germline, CDR1 is MNHNY and CDR2 SVGAGI (reference sequence). This CDR3 is 14 amino acids long.

Notes on this clone: With a much larger clone just one base away, this may be a read error. DNA of the CDR3: TGTGCTCACGGTTTATCCCAGGGGGCTGGCAAAAACATTCAGTACTTC. Protein: CAHGLSQGAGKNIQYF. The chain carries TRBV28 and TRBJ2-4; 8 bases agree with TRBD1. The CDR3 contains 16 residues. Germline V gene sequence: CDR1 MDHEN, CDR2 SYDVKM.

This chain links TRBV2 with TRBJ1-5; D remains ambiguous. The ends were cut back, 9 bases at V and 0 bases at J, with 12 bases in the middle. The germline V gene has CDR1 SNHLY and CDR2 FYNNEI. This CDR3 is built from 14 residues. The CDR3 loop is CASCQQNSNQPQHF. The CDR3 DNA sequence: TGTGCCAGTTGTCAGCAAAATAGCAATCAGCCCCAGCATTTT.

The chain couples TRBV28 to TRBJ1-5; perhaps TRBD1 as D (6 bases). This CDR3 region has 15 residues. The V gene's germline CDR1 is MDHEN and CDR2 SYDVKM. V lost 6 bases and J 2 bases, leaving 14 bases between the germline ends. In nucleotides, the CDR3 is TGTGCCAGCAGGGATACAGGGTCGCGCAATCAGCCCCAGCATTTT. Translating gives CASRDTGSRNQPQHF.

The chain has TRBV30 and TRBJ2-4; TRBD2 aligns across 8 bases. The trim removed 0 bases at V and 10 bases at J, leaving 5 bases unmatched. CDR1 GTSNPN and CDR2 SVGIG come from the germline V gene (reference sequence). The length of the CDR3 is 13 residues. The CDR3 bases are TGTGCCTGGAGTGTGCGGGGGGCGAGGATTCAGTACTTC. It specifies CAWSVRGARIQYF.

The genes are TRBV9 and TRBJ2-7; D remains unclear. Germline CDR1 is SGDLS and CDR2 is YYNGEE. The CDR3 is 14 residues long. Trimming stripped 3 bases from V and 0 bases from J, with 10 bases between. The CDR3 is CASSEAPSSYEQYF. CDR3 DNA: TGTGCCAGCAGCGAGGCCCCAAGCTCCTACGAGCAGTACTTC. Looking up the rest from reference TRBV9 and TRBJ2-7 gives the full variable domain: DSGVTQTPKHLITATGQRVTLRCSPRSGDLSVYWYQQSLDQGLQFLIQYYNGEERAKGNILERFSAQQFPDLHSELNLSSLELGDSALYFCASSEAPSSYEQYFGPGTRLTVT.

In this sample, this clone turned up many times. The CDR3 here is CASSLFPGGSGEKLFF. The DNA of the CDR3 is TGTGCCAGCAGCTTATTCCCGGGGGGCTCGGGAGAAAAACTGTTTTTT. V gene TRBV7-2 combines with J gene TRBJ1-4; tentatively, D is TRBD1 (6 bases). V was shortened by 2 bases and J by 8 bases, with 18 bases between the two germline ends. Germline loops: CDR1 SGHTA, CDR2 FQGNSA. This CDR3 region has 16 residues.

V is TRBV7-2 and J is TRBJ2-2; 8 bases match TRBD2. The CDR3 spans 16 residues. CDR1 and CDR2 from the germline V gene are SGHTA and FQGNSA. The trim removed 4 bases at V and 2 bases at J, leaving 6 bases unmatched. This chain's CDR3 is CASSSVAGRNTGELFF. The DNA of the CDR3 is TGTGCCAGCAGCTCCGTAGCGGGAAGAAACACCGGGGAGCTGTTTTTT.